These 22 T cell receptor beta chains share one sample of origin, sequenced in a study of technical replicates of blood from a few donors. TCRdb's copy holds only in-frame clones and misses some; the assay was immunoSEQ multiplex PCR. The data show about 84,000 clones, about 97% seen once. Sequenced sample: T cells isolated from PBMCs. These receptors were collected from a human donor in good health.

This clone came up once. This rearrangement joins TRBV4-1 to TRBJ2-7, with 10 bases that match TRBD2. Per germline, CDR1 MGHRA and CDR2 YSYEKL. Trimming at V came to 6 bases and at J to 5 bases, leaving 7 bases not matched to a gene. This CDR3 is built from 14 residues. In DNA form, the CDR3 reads TGCGCCAGCAGACCGACTAGCGGGTTCGACGAGCAGTACTTC. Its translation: CASRPTSGFDEQYF.

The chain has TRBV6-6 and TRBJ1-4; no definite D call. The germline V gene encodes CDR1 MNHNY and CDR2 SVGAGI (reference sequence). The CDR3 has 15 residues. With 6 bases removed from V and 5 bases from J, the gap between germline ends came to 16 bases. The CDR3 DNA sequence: TGTGCCAGCAGCTCCGAAAGGTGGCGGAATGAAAAACTGTTTTTT. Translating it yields CASSSERWRNEKLFF.

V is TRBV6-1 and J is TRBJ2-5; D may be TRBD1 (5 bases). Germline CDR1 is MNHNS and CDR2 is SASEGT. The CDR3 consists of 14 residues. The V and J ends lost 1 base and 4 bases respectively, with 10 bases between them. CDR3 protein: CASSEDRLVETQYF. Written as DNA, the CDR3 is TGTGCCAGCAGTGAAGACAGGCTGGTAGAGACCCAGTACTTC.

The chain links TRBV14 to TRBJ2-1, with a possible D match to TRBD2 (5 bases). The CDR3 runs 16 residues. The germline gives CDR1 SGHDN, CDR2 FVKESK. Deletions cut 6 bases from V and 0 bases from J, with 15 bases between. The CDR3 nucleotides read TGTGCCAGCAGGCCAAGGACTGGAAGCTCCTACAATGAGCAGTTCTTC. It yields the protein CASRPRTGSSYNEQFF.

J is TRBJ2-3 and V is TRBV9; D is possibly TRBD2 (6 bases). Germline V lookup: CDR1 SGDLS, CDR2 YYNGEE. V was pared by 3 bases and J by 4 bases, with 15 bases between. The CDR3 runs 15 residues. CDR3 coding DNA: TGTGCCAGCAGCGCGGACTGGCCGGGGGCAGATACGCAGTATTTT. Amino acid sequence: CASSADWPGADTQYF. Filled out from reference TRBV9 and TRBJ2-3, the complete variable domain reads DSGVTQTPKHLITATGQRVTLRCSPRSGDLSVYWYQQSLDQGLQFLIQYYNGEERAKGNILERFSAQQFPDLHSELNLSSLELGDSALYFCASSADWPGADTQYFGPGTRLTVL.

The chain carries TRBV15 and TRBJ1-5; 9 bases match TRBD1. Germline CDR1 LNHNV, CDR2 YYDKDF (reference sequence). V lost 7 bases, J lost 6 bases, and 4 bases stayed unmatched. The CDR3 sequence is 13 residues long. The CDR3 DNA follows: TGTGCCACCAAGGACAGGGGTAGTCAGCCCCAGCATTTT. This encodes CATKDRGSQPQHF. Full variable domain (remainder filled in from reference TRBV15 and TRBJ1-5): DAMVIQNPRYQVTQFGKPVTLSCSQTLNHNVMYWYQQKSSQAPKLLFHYYDKDFNNEADTPDNFQSRRPNTSFCFLDIRSPGLGDTAMYLCATKDRGSQPQHFGDGTRLSIL.

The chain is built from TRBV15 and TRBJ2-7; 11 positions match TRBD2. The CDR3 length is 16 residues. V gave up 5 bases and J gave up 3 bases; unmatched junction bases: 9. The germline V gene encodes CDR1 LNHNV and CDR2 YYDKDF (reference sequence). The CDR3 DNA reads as TGTGCCACCAGCGGTGCGGGACTAGCGGAGTTCTACGAGCAGTACTTC. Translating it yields CATSGAGLAEFYEQYF. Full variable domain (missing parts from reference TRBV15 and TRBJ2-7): DAMVIQNPRYQVTQFGKPVTLSCSQTLNHNVMYWYQQKSSQAPKLLFHYYDKDFNNEADTPDNFQSRRPNTSFCFLDIRSPGLGDTAMYLCATSGAGLAEFYEQYFGPGTRLTVT.

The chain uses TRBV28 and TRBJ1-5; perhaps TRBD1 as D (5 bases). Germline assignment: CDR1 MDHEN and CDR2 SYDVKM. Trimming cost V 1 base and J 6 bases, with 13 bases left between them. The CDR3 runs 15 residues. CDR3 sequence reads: CASSLFSGGGQPQHF. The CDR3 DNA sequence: TGTGCCAGCAGTTTATTCTCGGGCGGGGGTCAGCCCCAGCATTTT.

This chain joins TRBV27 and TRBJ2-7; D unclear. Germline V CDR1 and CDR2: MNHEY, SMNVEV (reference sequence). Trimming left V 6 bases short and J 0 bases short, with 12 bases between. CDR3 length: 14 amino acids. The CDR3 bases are TGTGCCAGCAGGCAGGAACTGGACTCCTACGAGCAGTACTTC. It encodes CASRQELDSYEQYF.

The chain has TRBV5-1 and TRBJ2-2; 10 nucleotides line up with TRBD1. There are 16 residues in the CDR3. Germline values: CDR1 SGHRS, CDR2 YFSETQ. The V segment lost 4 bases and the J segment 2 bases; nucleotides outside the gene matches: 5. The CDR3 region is CASSPDRGLNTGELFF. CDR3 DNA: TGCGCCAGCAGCCCCGACAGGGGGCTTAACACCGGGGAGCTGTTTTTT.

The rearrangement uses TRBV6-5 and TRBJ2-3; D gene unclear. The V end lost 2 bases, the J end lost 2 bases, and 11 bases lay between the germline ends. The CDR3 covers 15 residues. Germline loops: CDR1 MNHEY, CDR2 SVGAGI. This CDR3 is CASSYVAGITDTQYF. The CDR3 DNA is TGTGCCAGCAGTTACGTCGCTGGCATCACAGATACGCAGTATTTT.

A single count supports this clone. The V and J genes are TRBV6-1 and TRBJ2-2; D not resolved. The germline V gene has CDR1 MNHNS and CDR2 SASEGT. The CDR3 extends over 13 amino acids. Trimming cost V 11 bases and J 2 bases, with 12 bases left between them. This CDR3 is CAACTVNTGELFF. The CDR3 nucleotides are TGTGCCGCATGCACAGTTAACACCGGGGAGCTGTTTTTT.

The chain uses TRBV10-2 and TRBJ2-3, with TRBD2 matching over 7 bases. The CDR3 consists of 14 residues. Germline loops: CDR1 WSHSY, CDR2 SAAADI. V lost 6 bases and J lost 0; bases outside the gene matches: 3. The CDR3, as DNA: TGCGCCAGCAGGCTAGCGGAGAGCACAGATACGCAGTATTTT. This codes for CASRLAESTDTQYF.

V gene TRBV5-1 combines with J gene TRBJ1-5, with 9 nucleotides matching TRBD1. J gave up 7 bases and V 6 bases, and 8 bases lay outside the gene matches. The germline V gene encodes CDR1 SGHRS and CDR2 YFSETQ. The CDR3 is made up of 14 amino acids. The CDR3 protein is CASIRRQGDQPQHF. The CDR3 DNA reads TGCGCCAGCATCCGAAGACAGGGGGACCAGCCCCAGCATTTT.

CDR3 coding DNA: TGTGCCAGCAGCCCCTGGGGGCAGGGCCAAGAGACCCAGTACTTC. It specifies CASSPWGQGQETQYF. The chain recombines TRBV11-2 with TRBJ2-5; D is possibly TRBD1 (6 bases). The length of the CDR3 is 15 residues. Trimming removed 5 bases at V and 1 base at J, with 14 bases between. Germline CDR1 and CDR2: SGHAT and FQNNGV.

The CDR3 DNA sequence: TGTGCCAGCACCCCCTCAGCGGAGTACGAGCAGTACTTC. Protein: CASTPSAEYEQYF. The V call is TRBV5-6, the J call TRBJ2-7; perhaps TRBD2 as D (5 bases). The V gene's germline CDR1 is SGHDT and CDR2 YYEEEE. The CDR3 consists of 13 residues. V dropped 6 bases and J dropped 4 bases, with 14 bases sitting between them.

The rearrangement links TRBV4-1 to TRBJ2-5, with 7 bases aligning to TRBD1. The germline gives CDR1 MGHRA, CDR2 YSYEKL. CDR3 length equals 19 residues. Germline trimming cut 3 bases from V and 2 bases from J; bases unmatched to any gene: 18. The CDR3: CASSQSIPRDRRLQETQYF. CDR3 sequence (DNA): TGCGCCAGCAGCCAGTCTATTCCCCGGGACAGACGCTTACAAGAGACCCAGTACTTC.

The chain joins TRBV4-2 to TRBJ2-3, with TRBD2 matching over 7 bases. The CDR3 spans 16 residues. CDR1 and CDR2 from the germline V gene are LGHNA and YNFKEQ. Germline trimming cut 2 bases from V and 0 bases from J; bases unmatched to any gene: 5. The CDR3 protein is CASSQNPGGSTDTQYF. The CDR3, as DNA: TGTGCCAGCAGCCAAAACCCGGGGGGTAGCACAGATACGCAGTATTTT.

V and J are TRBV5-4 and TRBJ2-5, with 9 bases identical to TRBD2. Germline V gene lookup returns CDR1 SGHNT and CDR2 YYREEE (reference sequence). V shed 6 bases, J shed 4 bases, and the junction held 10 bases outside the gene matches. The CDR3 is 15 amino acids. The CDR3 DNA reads TGTGCCAGCACTATCGGATCAGCGGGAGGAGAGACCCAGTACTTC. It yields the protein CASTIGSAGGETQYF.

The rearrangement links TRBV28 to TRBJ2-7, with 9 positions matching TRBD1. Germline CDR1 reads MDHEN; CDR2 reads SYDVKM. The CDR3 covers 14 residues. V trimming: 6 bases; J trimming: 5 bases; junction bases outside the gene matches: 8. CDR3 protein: CASSVGTGSHEQYF. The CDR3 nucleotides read TGTGCCAGCAGCGTCGGGACAGGGTCCCACGAGCAGTACTTC.

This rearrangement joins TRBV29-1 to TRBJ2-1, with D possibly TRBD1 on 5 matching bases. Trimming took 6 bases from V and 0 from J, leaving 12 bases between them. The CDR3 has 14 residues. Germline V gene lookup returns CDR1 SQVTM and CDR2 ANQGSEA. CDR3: CSVLTGLSYNEQFF. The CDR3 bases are TGCAGCGTCCTAACAGGTCTCTCCTACAATGAGCAGTTCTTC.

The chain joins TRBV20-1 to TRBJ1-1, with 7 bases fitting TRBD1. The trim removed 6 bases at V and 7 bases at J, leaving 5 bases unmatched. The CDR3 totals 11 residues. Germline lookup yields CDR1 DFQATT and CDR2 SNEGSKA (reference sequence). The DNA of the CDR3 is TGCAGTGCAAAACGGGACAGTGAAGCTTTCTTT. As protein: CSAKRDSEAFF.